This T cell receptor (beta chain) was retrieved from a study of cytomegalovirus exposure and HLA in healthy donors. CDR3 length equals 13 residues. In germline, CDR1 is MNHEY, CDR2 SVGAGI. V trimming: 4 bases; J trimming: 10 bases; junction bases outside the gene matches: 8. Data came from immunoSEQ multiplex PCR; TCRdb stores just in-frame clones and leaves some out. The table shows fewer than 200,000 clones, with around nine tenths occurring only once. The chain couples TRBV6-5 to TRBJ1-1; 8 bases match TRBD1. The receptor's source is a woman aged 25 to 39 in good health and CMV-seronegative. The sequencing sample was made of PBMCs. Here the CDR3 reads CASSSPGQVLAFF. The CDR3 DNA sequence: TGTGCCAGCAGTTCCCCGGGACAGGTTTTAGCTTTCTTT.